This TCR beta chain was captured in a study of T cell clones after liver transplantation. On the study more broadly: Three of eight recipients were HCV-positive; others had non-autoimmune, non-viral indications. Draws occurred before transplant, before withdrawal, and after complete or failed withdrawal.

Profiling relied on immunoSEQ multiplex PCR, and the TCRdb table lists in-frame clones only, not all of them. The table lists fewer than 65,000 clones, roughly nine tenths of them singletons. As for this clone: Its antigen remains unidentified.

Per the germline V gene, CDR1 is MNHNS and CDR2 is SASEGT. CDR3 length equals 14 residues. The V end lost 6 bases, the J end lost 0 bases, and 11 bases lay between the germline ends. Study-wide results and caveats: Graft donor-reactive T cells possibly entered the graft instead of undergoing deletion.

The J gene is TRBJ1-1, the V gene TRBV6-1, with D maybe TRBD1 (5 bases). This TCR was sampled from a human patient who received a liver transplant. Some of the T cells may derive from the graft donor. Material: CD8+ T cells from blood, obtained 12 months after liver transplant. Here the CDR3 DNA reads TGTGCCAGCAGCCGGACGGACATGAACACTGAAGCTTTCTTT. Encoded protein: CASSRTDMNTEAFF.